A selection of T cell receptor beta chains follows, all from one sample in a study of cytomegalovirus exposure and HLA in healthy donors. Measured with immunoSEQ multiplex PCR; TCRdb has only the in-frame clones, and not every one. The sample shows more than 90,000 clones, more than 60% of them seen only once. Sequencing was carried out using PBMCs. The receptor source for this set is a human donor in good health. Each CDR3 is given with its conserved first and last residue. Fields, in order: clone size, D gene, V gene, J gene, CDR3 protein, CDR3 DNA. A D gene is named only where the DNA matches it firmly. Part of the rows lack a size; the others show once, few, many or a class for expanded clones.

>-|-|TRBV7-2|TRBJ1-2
CASSPNRGRGYTF
TGTGCCAGCAGCCCTAATAGGGGCCGTGGCTACACCTTC
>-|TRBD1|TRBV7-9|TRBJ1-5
CSSSFQGGPQHF
TGTTCCAGCAGTTTTCAGGGGGGGCCCCAGCATTTT
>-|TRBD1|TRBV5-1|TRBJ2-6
CASSSGTGLSGANVLTF
TGCGCCAGCAGCTCCGGGACAGGGCTTTCCGGGGCCAACGTCCTGACTTTC
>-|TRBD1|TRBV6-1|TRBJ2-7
CASSGTGTAYEQYF
TGTGCCAGCAGTGGAACCGGGACAGCCTACGAGCAGTACTTC
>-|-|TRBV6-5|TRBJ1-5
CASRATHRAPQHF
TGTGCCAGCAGGGCGACGCACAGGGCGCCCCAGCATTTT
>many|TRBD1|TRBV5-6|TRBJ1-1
CASRRTGNTEAFF
TGTGCCAGCAGGCGGACAGGGAACACTGAAGCTTTCTTT
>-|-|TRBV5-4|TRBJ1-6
CASSLDPGNFNSPLHF
TGTGCCAGCAGCTTGGATCCGGGAAACTTTAATTCACCCCTCCACTTT
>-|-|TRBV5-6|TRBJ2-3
CASSINTDTQYF
TGTGCCAGCAGCATTAACACAGATACGCAGTATTTT
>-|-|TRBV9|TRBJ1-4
CASSSTGKREKLFF
TGTGCCAGCAGCTCCACAGGGAAACGTGAAAAACTGTTTTTT
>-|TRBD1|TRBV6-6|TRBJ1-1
CASTPRTGWTEAFF
TGTGCCAGCACCCCGAGGACAGGGTGGACTGAAGCTTTCTTT
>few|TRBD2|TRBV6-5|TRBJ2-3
CASSPGTSGRDTQYF
TGTGCCAGCAGTCCCGGGACTAGCGGGAGAGATACGCAGTATTTT
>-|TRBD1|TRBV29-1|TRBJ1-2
CSGTGVYGYTF
TGCAGCGGGACAGGGGTCTATGGCTACACCTTC
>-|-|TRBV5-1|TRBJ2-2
CASSLAALAGELFF
TGCGCCAGCAGCTTGGCCGCTTTAGCCGGGGAGCTGTTTTTT
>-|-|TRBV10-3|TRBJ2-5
CAIRADSEETQYF
TGTGCCATCAGGGCGGACAGTGAAGAGACCCAGTACTTC
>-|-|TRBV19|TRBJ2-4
CASSISGIQYF
TGTGCCAGTAGTATTTCAGGAATTCAGTACTTC
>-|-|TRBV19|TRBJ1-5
CASRLLGPSNQPQHF
TGTGCCAGTAGGCTACTGGGGCCTAGCAATCAGCCCCAGCATTTT
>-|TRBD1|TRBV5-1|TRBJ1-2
CASSPDAGQVTYGYTF
TGCGCCAGCAGCCCGGATGCAGGACAGGTCACCTATGGCTACACCTTC
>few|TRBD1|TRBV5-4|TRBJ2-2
CASSRTGTGELFF
TGTGCCAGCAGTAGGACAGGGACCGGGGAGCTGTTTTTT
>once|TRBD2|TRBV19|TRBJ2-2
CASSTLAGGNTGELFF
TGTGCCAGTAGTACCTTAGCGGGGGGAAACACCGGGGAGCTGTTTTTT
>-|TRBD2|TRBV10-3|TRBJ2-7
CAIRITSGGLEQYF
TGTGCCATCAGAATTACTAGCGGGGGTCTGGAGCAGTACTTC
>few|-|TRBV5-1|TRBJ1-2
CASHDSSPGGYTF
TGCGCCAGCCACGACTCCTCTCCCGGCGGCTACACCTTC